This is a list of T cell receptor beta chains from one sample in a study of T cell responses to AZD1222 COVID-19 vaccine. Here immunoSEQ multiplex PCR was the method, and the copy in TCRdb shows in-frame clones only, minus some. The sample gives approximately 89,000 clones, roughly nine tenths of which show up once; 5% to 5.5% is in the top ten. The sample in question was peripheral blood, obtained on day 0 of AZD1222 vaccination. Receptor source: an adult in good health. CDR3s include the opening cysteine and the closing phenylalanine or tryptophan. D genes are given only for firm matches. Clone size appears in some rows only: once, few, many, or a class for an expanded clone.

DNA | CDR3 | J | V | size | D
TGTGCCAGCAGTGACTGGACAAGCACAGATACGCAGTATTTT | CASSDWTSTDTQYF | TRBJ2-3 | TRBV2 | - | -
TGTGCCAGCAGTGAAAATAGGCACTATAGCAATCAGCCCCAGCATTTT | CASSENRHYSNQPQHF | TRBJ1-5 | TRBV6-1 | - | -
TGTGCCAGCAGTCCGATAGGGACAGGGTACGAAAAACTGTTTTTT | CASSPIGTGYEKLFF | TRBJ1-4 | TRBV28 | - | TRBD1
TGCGCCAGCAGCCGTGGGACGGGGAACACTGAAGCTTTCTTT | CASSRGTGNTEAFF | TRBJ1-1 | TRBV5-1 | - | -
TGTGCCAGCAGTGAACCGCAGGGGCGGTTTGAAAAACTGTTTTTT | CASSEPQGRFEKLFF | TRBJ1-4 | TRBV25-1 | - | -
TGTGCCAGCAGCCAACTTGTCACAGACCAAGAGACCCAGTACTTC | CASSQLVTDQETQYF | TRBJ2-5 | TRBV16 | - | -
TGCGCCAGCAGGGGGGAGACGAACACCGGGGAGCTGTTTTTT | CASRGETNTGELFF | TRBJ2-2 | TRBV5-1 | - | -
TGTGCCAGCAGCGTAACAGTGGGACAGGGAGGTGGCTACACCTTC | CASSVTVGQGGGYTF | TRBJ1-2 | TRBV9 | - | TRBD1
TGTGCCAGCAGTCCCCCGTCCTTCTACGAGCAGTACTTC | CASSPPSFYEQYF | TRBJ2-7 | TRBV12-3/TRBV12-4 | - | -
TGTGCCAGCCCCGGCCAGGGAGACCCACCCTACGAGCAGTACTTC | CASPGQGDPPYEQYF | TRBJ2-7 | TRBV3-1/TRBV3-2 | - | -
TGCGCCAGCAGCTCGATAAGACTCACCGGGGAGCTGTTTTTT | CASSSIRLTGELFF | TRBJ2-2 | TRBV5-1 | - | -
TGTGCCAGCAGTTTAGGGACACGGAACTATGGCTACACCTTC | CASSLGTRNYGYTF | TRBJ1-2 | TRBV28 | few | -
TGTGCCAGCAGTTACGGACCTCTGGAGCAGTACTTC | CASSYGPLEQYF | TRBJ2-7 | TRBV28 | - | -
TGTGCCAGCAGGCCGCGAGGACGGAGAGCGGAGGGCTACACCTTC | CASRPRGRRAEGYTF | TRBJ1-2 | TRBV28 | - | -
TGTGCCAGCAGCGTTTTTTGGGGACGCTATGGCTACACCTTC | CASSVFWGRYGYTF | TRBJ1-2 | TRBV9 | - | -
TGTGCCAGCAGGGGGACTAGCGGGGGCAACAATGAGCAGTTCTTC | CASRGTSGGNNEQFF | TRBJ2-1 | TRBV28 | - | TRBD2
TGTGCCAGCAGCCAAGATTGGAGGGATGAGCAGTTCTTC | CASSQDWRDEQFF | TRBJ2-1 | TRBV3-1/TRBV3-2 | - | -
TGTGCCAGCAGCCAAGAGGAGAATTCACCCCTCCACTTT | CASSQEENSPLHF | TRBJ1-6 | TRBV4-2 | - | -
TGTGCCAGCTCCGAAGGCGGGTCTTACTACAATGAGCAGTTCTTC | CASSEGGSYYNEQFF | TRBJ2-1 | TRBV7-7 | few | -
TGTGCCAGCAGTGCGGGACAGGGGGCGTCATTAGCCAAAAACATTCAGTACTTC | CASSAGQGASLAKNIQYF | TRBJ2-4 | TRBV6-2/TRBV6-3 | - | TRBD1
TGTGCCAGCAGTTTAACATTCCAAGAGACCCAGTACTTC | CASSLTFQETQYF | TRBJ2-5 | TRBV12-3/TRBV12-4 | - | -
TGTGCCAGTAGTGTGGATCTAGCGGGCACCGGTGAGCAGTTCTTC | CASSVDLAGTGEQFF | TRBJ2-1 | TRBV19 | - | TRBD2
TGTGCCAGCATCGCCTTGGACAGGGGGCGGGATTCACCCCTCCACTTT | CASIALDRGRDSPLHF | TRBJ1-6 | TRBV2 | - | TRBD1
TGTGCCAGCACCCCCGTTATAGACAGGGGGCGGACCGGGGAGCTGTTTTTT | CASTPVIDRGRTGELFF | TRBJ2-2 | TRBV19 | - | TRBD1
TGTGCCAGCAGCCGACAGTCGAGTTTTGACAATGAGCAGTTCTTC | CASSRQSSFDNEQFF | TRBJ2-1 | TRBV28 | - | -
TGTGCCAGCAGTGAATTCGGGGCAGGCTTAACAAGTGAGCAGTTCTTC | CASSEFGAGLTSEQFF | TRBJ2-1 | TRBV2 | - | -
TGTGCCAGTAGTTTGGTCAGGGGAAATAATGAAAAACTGTTTTTT | CASSLVRGNNEKLFF | TRBJ1-4 | TRBV19 | once | -
TGTGCCAGCTCACCGAGGACTAGCGGCCTGATCTACGAGCAGTACTTC | CASSPRTSGLIYEQYF | TRBJ2-7 | TRBV18 | - | TRBD2
TGTGCCAGCAGCCGAGCGGGAGGGTACACAGATACGCAGTATTTT | CASSRAGGYTDTQYF | TRBJ2-3 | TRBV27 | - | TRBD2
TGTGCCAGCAGCCAAGACAGGGGGAACACCGGGGAGCTGTTTTTT | CASSQDRGNTGELFF | TRBJ2-2 | TRBV3-1/TRBV3-2 | - | -
TGTGCCAGCAGCCCCCCCCTTACCGAGGGGTACTATGGCTACACCTTC | CASSPPLTEGYYGYTF | TRBJ1-2 | TRBV28 | - | -
TGTGCCAGCAGCCCCGGACAGGGGGCTCTTGGAGCTTTCTTT | CASSPGQGALGAFF | TRBJ1-1 | TRBV7-2 | - | TRBD1
TGTGCCAGCAGCCACCGGGACTTCACAGATACGCAGTATTTT | CASSHRDFTDTQYF | TRBJ2-3 | TRBV9 | - | -
TGTGCCAGCAGCTTAGGTGGACTAGCGGGACCTGAGCAGTTCTTC | CASSLGGLAGPEQFF | TRBJ2-1 | TRBV13 | - | TRBD2
TGTGCCAGCAGTGAAGCATGGCAGGGGGAGCTGTTTTTT | CASSEAWQGELFF | TRBJ2-2 | TRBV2 | - | -
TGTGCCAGCGTCAGGTTGGGGCCGGACACTGAAGCTTTCTTT | CASVRLGPDTEAFF | TRBJ1-1 | TRBV5-6 | - | -
TGCGCCAGCAGCCAAGGGTTCGGCGGGAGGGCCTACGAGCAGTACTTC | CASSQGFGGRAYEQYF | TRBJ2-7 | TRBV4-1 | - | TRBD2
TGTGCCAGCAGTCTCCCGACAGGGGTCCACGAGCAGTACTTC | CASSLPTGVHEQYF | TRBJ2-7 | TRBV28 | - | TRBD1
TGTGCCAGCAGCGTAGGGCAGGGGAACTATGGCTACACCTTC | CASSVGQGNYGYTF | TRBJ1-2 | TRBV9 | - | -
TGTGCCAGCAGCTTTGAGGGGGCTGGAAACACCATATATTTT | CASSFEGAGNTIYF | TRBJ1-3 | TRBV5-8 | - | -
TGTGCCAGCAGTAACCGGAATGTTAATGAGCAGTTCTTC | CASSNRNVNEQFF | TRBJ2-1 | TRBV27 | - | -
TGTGCCAGCAGCCCCGTGGGGACTGGAAACACCATATATTTT | CASSPVGTGNTIYF | TRBJ1-3 | TRBV3-1/TRBV3-2 | few | -
TGTGCCAGCACCCGGGCGGTAGCGGGAAGCAATGAGCAGTTCTTC | CASTRAVAGSNEQFF | TRBJ2-1 | TRBV5-4 | - | TRBD2
TGTGCCAGCAGTTTATCGGGGGACGCCTCCTACGAGCAGTACTTC | CASSLSGDASYEQYF | TRBJ2-7 | TRBV27 | - | -
TGTGCCAGCAGTTACTCGATCGGATCAGGACGTGGCTACACCTTC | CASSYSIGSGRGYTF | TRBJ1-2 | TRBV6-5 | - | -
TGTGCCAGCAATAATCAGAGGGAGCAGTACTTC | CASNNQREQYF | TRBJ2-7 | TRBV28 | - | -
TGTGCCTTGGGACTAGCGGGGGGGGAGACCCAGTACTTC | CALGLAGGETQYF | TRBJ2-5 | TRBV30 | - | TRBD2
TGTGCCAGCAGCTTAGTAGGGCCGCAAACCACAGATACGCAGTATTTT | CASSLVGPQTTDTQYF | TRBJ2-3 | TRBV7-9 | - | -
TGTGCCAGCAGCAACGGACAGGGGGGGGAAGAGCAGTACTTC | CASSNGQGGEEQYF | TRBJ2-7 | TRBV11-2 | - | TRBD1
TGCGCCAGCAGCTTGGGGGACAGGGGTTCTGGCTACACCTTC | CASSLGDRGSGYTF | TRBJ1-2 | TRBV5-1 | - | TRBD1
TGTGCCAGCAGACGACAGGGGGATCAGCCCCAGCATTTT | CASRRQGDQPQHF | TRBJ1-5 | TRBV6-5 | - | TRBD1
TGTGCCAGCAGCCCGGGACTAGCGGGAGTAACAGATACGCAGTATTTT | CASSPGLAGVTDTQYF | TRBJ2-3 | TRBV28 | - | TRBD2
TGTGCCAGCAGCGTAGCGTGGATGGGCACGTCTGGAAACACCATATATTTT | CASSVAWMGTSGNTIYF | TRBJ1-3 | TRBV9 | once | -
TGTGCCAGCAGTAGGGACACCGGCTATGGCTACACCTTC | CASSRDTGYGYTF | TRBJ1-2 | TRBV7-9 | - | -
TGCGCCAGCAGCCAAGGCCTAGTAGGCTACGAGCAGTACTTC | CASSQGLVGYEQYF | TRBJ2-7 | TRBV4-1 | few | -
TGTGCCAGCAGCTACCGCATAGCGGAAGGGATTTACAATGAGCAGTTCTTC | CASSYRIAEGIYNEQFF | TRBJ2-1 | TRBV4-2 | few | -
TGTGCCAGCAGCCGGTCAAGCAATCAGCCCCAGCATTTT | CASSRSSNQPQHF | TRBJ1-5 | TRBV14 | few | -